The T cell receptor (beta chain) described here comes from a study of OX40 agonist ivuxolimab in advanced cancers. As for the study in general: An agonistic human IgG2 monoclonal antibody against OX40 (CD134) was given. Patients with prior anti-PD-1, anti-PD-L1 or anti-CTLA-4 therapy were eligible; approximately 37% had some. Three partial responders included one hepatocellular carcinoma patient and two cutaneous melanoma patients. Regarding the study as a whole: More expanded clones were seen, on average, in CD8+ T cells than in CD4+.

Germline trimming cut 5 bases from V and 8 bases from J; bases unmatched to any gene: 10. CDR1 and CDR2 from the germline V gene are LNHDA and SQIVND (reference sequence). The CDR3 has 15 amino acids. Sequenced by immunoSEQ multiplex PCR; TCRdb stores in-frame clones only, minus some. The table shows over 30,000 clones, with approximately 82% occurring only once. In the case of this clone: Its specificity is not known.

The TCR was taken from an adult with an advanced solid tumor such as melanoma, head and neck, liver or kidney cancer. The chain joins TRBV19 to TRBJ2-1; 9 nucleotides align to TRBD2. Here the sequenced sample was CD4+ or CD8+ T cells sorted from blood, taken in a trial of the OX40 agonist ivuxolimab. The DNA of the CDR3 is TGTGCCAGTAGTGCCGGGACTAGCAGGGTCTATGAGCAGTTCTTC. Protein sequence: CASSAGTSRVYEQFF.